Sequencing of this TCR beta chain was carried out in a study of neoadjuvant anti-PD-1 for oral cavity cancer (dated by TCRdb to the early 2020s). Broadly, across the study: Three to four biweekly doses of nivolumab at 3 mg/kg were mostly administered to patients before curative-intent surgical resection. Patients without progression received a fourth nivolumab dose around day 43 and underwent definitive surgical resection on days 50-56. Patients with complete response, partial response or stable disease by RECIST 1.1 were defined as responders, whereas patients with progression were defined as non-responders. The parent correlative cohort included around 12 patients, with a roughly 34% response rate.

The time point label corresponds to: before neoadjuvant nivolumab. None of the patients had received prior systemic or radiation treatment, and all were newly diagnosed with stage II-IVA oral cavity squamous cell carcinoma. The cohort was composed of patients with HPV-negative, locally advanced oral cavity squamous cell carcinoma. No culture maintenance or expansion was done, as the peripheral blood mononuclear cells went straight to analysis. The samples were drawn from a longitudinal correlative study tied to a single-arm phase II trial testing neoadjuvant nivolumab in oral cavity squamous cell carcinoma. Subject-matched pre- and post-treatment PBMCs and tumors from three responders and three non-responders were subjected to genomic DNA-based TCRbeta sequencing. Peripheral blood mononuclear cells were collected before nivolumab treatment and again after treatment, at the time of surgery. The Maxwell RSC DNA from Cells kit was used to isolate genomic DNA from PBMCs.

The CDR3 goes from the cysteine to the phenylalanine over 17 residues. Kept here is only the CDR3 DNA, which spans 51 bases and is read in frame from base 1. Looking up the germline V gene yields CDR1 SGHRS and CDR2 YFSETQ. Germline trimming amounts to 4 bases on V and 6 bases on J, with 15 as the count of junction bases outside the gene matches. Paper-wide results and their limitations: After neoadjuvant nivolumab, T cell clonality (Gini index) in PBMCs was significantly higher in non-responders than in responders. A higher pretreatment blood Treg/Th17 ratio correlated with both higher pretreatment blood TCRbeta clonality and lower post-treatment tumor TCRbeta clonality. Only three patients per response group were included in the TCR analyses, and the authors called for validation in larger cohorts.

This clone was seen only once. Its antigen is currently not known. No base qualities exist here, and no much larger clone lies one base off it. For deep sequencing of PBMC libraries, mostly about 480 ng of input genomic DNA was used, and six replicates were run per sample. Following the manufacturer's instructions, the team built TCRbeta libraries using the immunoSEQ hsTCRbeta kit. An Illumina NovaSeq 6000 S4 flow cell was used to sequence the final libraries, which had first been combined to 3 nM. Per the authors' processing: The immunoSEQ Analyzer handled quality control and preprocessing of the raw data. The analysis was restricted to productive rearrangements, with each unique CDR3 amino acid sequence defining a clonotype. Using the R package tcR, the researchers computed the Gini-Simpson index as their estimate of repertoire clonality. Gini indices were compared with Student's t test, and associations with tumor size change were assessed by Pearson correlation. Here the immuneACCESS table is served through TCRdb, limited to in-frame sequences with V and J called. Missing clones are a known gap in these copies; in checked studies unresolved V genes cover under half, and the rest lacks a known reason. V and J calls and clone size are as listed in that table; D and trimming were resolved from the DNA. Across this sample there are 15,000 to 20,000 clones, with 60% to 80% seen only once. Roughly 3% of the sample comes from the top ten.

This specimen consisted of PBMCs, obtained before nivolumab (anti-PD-1) treatment. The TCR was taken from a person between 40 and 85 years old with oral cavity squamous cell carcinoma. The sequence joins TRBV5-1 to TRBJ2-1, and TRBD2 aligns with 8 junction nucleotides. The CDR3 amino acid sequence is: CASSPGLATFGGNEQFF. The base sequence is TGCGCCAGCAGCCCTGGACTAGCAACCTTTGGGGGCAATGAGCAGTTCTTC.